This paragraph covers one T cell receptor (beta chain) sequence. Trimming left V 7 bases short and J 8 bases short, with 20 bases between. CDR1 is MDHEN, CDR2 SYDVKM, per germline. CDR3 size: 15 residues. The data were taken from a study of PD-1 blockade in classical Hodgkin lymphoma. After autologous stem cell transplantation all patients relapsed, and prior brentuximab vedotin exposure differed between cohorts. Measured with immunoSEQ multiplex PCR; TCRdb has only the in-frame clones, and not every one. Found here are some 96,000 clones, approximately 80% of them singletons; the top ten hold 9% to 15%.

The sequence came from a human donor with classical Hodgkin lymphoma. Sequences were derived from peripheral blood mononuclear cells (PBMCs), sampled at baseline. The chain carries TRBV28 and TRBJ1-4; D is uncertain. CDR3 protein: CASTTHGQLGEKLFF. The CDR3 DNA reads as TGTGCCAGCACCACCCACGGGCAGTTAGGGGAAAAACTGTTTTTT.